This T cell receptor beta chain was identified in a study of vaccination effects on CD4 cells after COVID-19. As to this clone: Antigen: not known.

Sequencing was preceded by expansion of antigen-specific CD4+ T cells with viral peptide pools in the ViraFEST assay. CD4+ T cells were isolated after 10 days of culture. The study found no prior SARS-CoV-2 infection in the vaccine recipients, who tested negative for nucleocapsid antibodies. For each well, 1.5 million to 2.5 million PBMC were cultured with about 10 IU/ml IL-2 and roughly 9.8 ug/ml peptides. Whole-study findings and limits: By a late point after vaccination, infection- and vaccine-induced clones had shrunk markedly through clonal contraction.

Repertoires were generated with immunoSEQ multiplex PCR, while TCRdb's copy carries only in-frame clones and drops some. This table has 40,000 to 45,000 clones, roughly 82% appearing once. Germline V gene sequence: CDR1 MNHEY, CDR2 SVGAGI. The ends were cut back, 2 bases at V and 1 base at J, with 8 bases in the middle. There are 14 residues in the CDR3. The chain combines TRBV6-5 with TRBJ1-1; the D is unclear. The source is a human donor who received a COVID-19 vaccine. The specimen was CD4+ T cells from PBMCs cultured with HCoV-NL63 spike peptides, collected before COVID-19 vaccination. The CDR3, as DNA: TGTGCCAGCAGTTACCTTTCGGCGAACACTGAAGCTTTCTTT. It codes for CASSYLSANTEAFF.